Listed below are T cell receptor beta chains from one sample, sequenced in a study of cytomegalovirus exposure and HLA in healthy donors. The method was immunoSEQ multiplex PCR; TCRdb's version includes in-frame clones alone and lacks a portion of them. The profile shows under 95,000 clones, over 60% of them singletons. Material for sequencing was PBMCs. These receptors were taken from a male donor in good health and CMV-seronegative. CDR3s include the opening cysteine and the closing phenylalanine or tryptophan. Fields, in order: clone size, V gene, CDR3 protein. Size values are once, few and many counts, or a class for expanded clones, and some rows have none.

abundance: -; v_gene: TRBV6-6; CDR3aa: CASSNTGTGGGEQYF
abundance: -; v_gene: TRBV28; CDR3aa: CASSLPGQRSYEQYF
abundance: once; v_gene: TRBV11-2; CDR3aa: CASSLETSGIEQFF
abundance: -; v_gene: TRBV28; CDR3aa: CASSLSPLPLGGNSYGYTF
abundance: -; v_gene: TRBV7-2; CDR3aa: CASSLGVTGGHEQYF
abundance: -; v_gene: TRBV9; CDR3aa: CASSVGTRGFGELFF
abundance: -; v_gene: TRBV11-3; CDR3aa: CASSEGLVGYEQFF
abundance: once; v_gene: TRBV7-2; CDR3aa: CASSANAGGNSPLHF
abundance: -; v_gene: TRBV5-4; CDR3aa: CASSSSGGQETQYF
abundance: -; v_gene: TRBV28; CDR3aa: CASSFSATNEKLFF
abundance: -; v_gene: TRBV27; CDR3aa: CASSFRIRDGFTYEQYF
abundance: -; v_gene: TRBV2; CDR3aa: CASSDGVQETQYF
abundance: -; v_gene: TRBV28; CDR3aa: CASRAGLVYEQYF
abundance: -; v_gene: TRBV27; CDR3aa: CASSLYGSGSYNEQFF
abundance: -; v_gene: TRBV4-2; CDR3aa: CASSQVPGQGATDTQYF
abundance: -; v_gene: TRBV25-1; CDR3aa: CASSSRGIPYEQYF
abundance: -; v_gene: TRBV4-3; CDR3aa: CASSPRTGDTEAFF
abundance: -; v_gene: TRBV5-1; CDR3aa: CASSPGEGIGQPQNF
abundance: -; v_gene: TRBV4-3; CDR3aa: CASSQTRDKYSYEQYF
abundance: few; v_gene: TRBV4-2; CDR3aa: CASSSLAGHQETQYF
abundance: -; v_gene: TRBV27; CDR3aa: CASSLRGTPSDTGELFF
abundance: -; v_gene: TRBV7-2; CDR3aa: CASSLAASTDTQYF
abundance: -; v_gene: TRBV19; CDR3aa: CASSSRDRIYSNEGSEQFF
abundance: few; v_gene: TRBV2; CDR3aa: CASSTYNEQFF
abundance: -; v_gene: TRBV19; CDR3aa: CATQMAEYNEQFF
abundance: -; v_gene: TRBV21-1; CDR3aa: CASIWFAGLAGPNYNEQFF
abundance: -; v_gene: TRBV5-5; CDR3aa: CASSLKNTNYGYTF
abundance: once; v_gene: TRBV2; CDR3aa: CASSESTGSSYEQYF
abundance: -; v_gene: TRBV19; CDR3aa: CASSIDSGDLNQPQHF
abundance: -; v_gene: TRBV7-8; CDR3aa: CASSGSGTSAKKLFF
abundance: few; v_gene: TRBV29-1; CDR3aa: CSVEDGQGYEKLFF
abundance: -; v_gene: TRBV7-9; CDR3aa: CASSLVPGRIETQYF
abundance: -; v_gene: TRBV27; CDR3aa: CASSEDRVHTEAFF